The 8 T cell receptor beta chains below come from one sample, sequenced in a study of blood T cell repertoires in COVID-19. The repertoire was sequenced with immunoSEQ multiplex PCR; TCRdb's copy has only in-frame clones and lacks some. Of around 130,000 clones listed, around four fifths are singletons. The sequenced sample consisted of peripheral blood. These receptors all stem from a human donor in a cohort sampled during active COVID-19.

The chain links TRBV7-2 to TRBJ1-1, with 9 bases identical to TRBD1. V gave up 4 bases and J gave up 3 bases; unmatched junction bases: 12. This CDR3 is 17 amino acids long. Germline CDR1 is SGHTA and CDR2 is FQGNSA. In DNA, the CDR3 is TGTGCCAGCAGCTCGCCGCGGGACAGGGTAATATACACTGAAGCTTTCTTT. Translated, it gives CASSSPRDRVIYTEAFF.

J is TRBJ2-1 and V is TRBV27; D possibly corresponds to TRBD2 (6 bases). The germline V gene encodes CDR1 MNHEY and CDR2 SMNVEV (reference sequence). V was pared by 7 bases and J by 2 bases, with 12 bases between. The CDR3 has 14 residues. The CDR3 region is CASNNAGTYNEQFF. DNA of the CDR3: TGTGCCAGCAACAACGCGGGGACCTACAATGAGCAGTTCTTC.

This clone was observed once. CDR3 sequence reads: CASSANRFTEAFF. Here the CDR3 DNA reads TGTGCCAGCAGTGCAAACAGGTTCACTGAAGCTTTCTTT. V is TRBV25-1 and J is TRBJ1-1; maybe TRBD1 (5 bases). Trimming stripped 4 bases from V and 4 bases from J, with 10 bases between. Germline CDR1 and CDR2: MGHDK and SYGVNS. This CDR3 region has 13 residues. Full variable domain (remainder filled in from reference TRBV25-1 and TRBJ1-1): EADIYQTPRYLVIGTGKKITLECSQTMGHDKMYWYQQDPGMELHLIHYSYGVNSTEKGDLSSESTVSRIRTEHFPLTLESARPSHTSQYLCASSANRFTEAFFGQGTRLTVV.

J is TRBJ1-2 and V is TRBV9; tentatively, D is TRBD1 (5 bases). Germline V gene sequence: CDR1 SGDLS, CDR2 YYNGEE. V lost 4 bases to trimming and J lost 7 bases, with 14 bases between them. The CDR3 covers 13 residues. The CDR3 reads CASSPHQGGGYTF. In nucleotides, the CDR3 is TGTGCCAGCAGCCCGCACCAGGGTGGTGGCTACACCTTC.

V and J are TRBV5-1 and TRBJ1-1; D unresolved. From germline, CDR1 is SGHRS and CDR2 YFSETQ. With 5 bases removed from V and 4 bases from J, the gap between germline ends came to 18 bases. This CDR3 has 15 amino acids. The DNA for the CDR3 is TGCGCCAGCAGTCTACAAGGCGCGGTGGGCACTGAAGCTTTCTTT. This encodes CASSLQGAVGTEAFF.

CDR3 DNA sequence: TGTGCCAGTAATACAGACCACTCTGGAAACACCATATATTTT. Protein product: CASNTDHSGNTIYF. The rearrangement uses TRBV19 and TRBJ1-3, with D hard to call. The germline V gene encodes CDR1 LNHDA and CDR2 SQIVND (reference sequence). Trimming removed 7 bases from V and 0 bases from J, with 10 bases in between. The CDR3 length is 14 residues.

A few counts support this clone. The rearrangement joins TRBV9 to TRBJ2-3, with 7 bases lining up with TRBD1. V lost 7 bases and J lost 1; bases outside the gene matches: 6. The CDR3 has 14 residues. Germline values: CDR1 SGDLS, CDR2 YYNGEE. CDR3 sequence: CASAAQGGTDTQYF. The CDR3 nucleotides read TGTGCCAGCGCAGCCCAGGGGGGCACAGATACGCAGTATTTT.

Only one count was recorded for this clone. The chain joins TRBV4-2 to TRBJ2-3; D perhaps matches TRBD2 (7 bases). The CDR3 length is 17 residues. CDR1 is LGHNA and CDR2 is YNFKEQ in the germline V gene. The V gene lost 0 bases and the J gene lost 0 bases, with 13 bases spanning the gap. CDR3 loop: CASSQDVRGGSTDTQYF. The CDR3 coding sequence is TGTGCCAGCAGCCAAGATGTGAGGGGGGGTAGCACAGATACGCAGTATTTT.